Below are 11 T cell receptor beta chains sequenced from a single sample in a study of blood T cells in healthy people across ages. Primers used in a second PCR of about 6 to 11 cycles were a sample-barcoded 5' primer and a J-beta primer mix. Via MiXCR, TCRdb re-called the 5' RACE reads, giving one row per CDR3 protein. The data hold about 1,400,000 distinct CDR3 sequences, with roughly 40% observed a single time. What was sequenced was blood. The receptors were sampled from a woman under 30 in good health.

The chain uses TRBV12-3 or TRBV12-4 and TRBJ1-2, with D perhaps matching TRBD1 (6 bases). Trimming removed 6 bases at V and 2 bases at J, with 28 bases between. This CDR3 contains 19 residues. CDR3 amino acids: CASREDSSFESPRNYGYTF. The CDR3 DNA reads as TGTGCCAGCAGAGAGGACAGCAGCTTTGAAAGTCCACGAAACTATGGCTACACCTTC.

In DNA, the CDR3 is TGTGCCAGCAGCCTGGGACTCTCGGGGGATGAGCAGTTCTTC. It translates to CASSLGLSGDEQFF. The chain joins TRBV7-9 to TRBJ2-1; weak D call: TRBD2 (6 bases). Germline V CDR1 and CDR2: SEHNR, FQNEAQ (reference sequence). The CDR3 extends over 14 amino acids. The V end was cut by 5 bases, the J end by 8 bases, with 16 bases between.

The CDR3 nucleotides are TGTGCCAGCAGTACAGACAGGCCCCTTGAGCAGTTCTTC. It codes for CASSTDRPLEQFF. This chain links TRBV6-5 with TRBJ2-1; D possibly corresponds to TRBD1 (6 bases). The V gene's germline CDR1 is MNHEY and CDR2 SVGAGI. The CDR3 spans 13 residues. V lost 5 bases, J lost 9 bases, and 14 bases lay in between.

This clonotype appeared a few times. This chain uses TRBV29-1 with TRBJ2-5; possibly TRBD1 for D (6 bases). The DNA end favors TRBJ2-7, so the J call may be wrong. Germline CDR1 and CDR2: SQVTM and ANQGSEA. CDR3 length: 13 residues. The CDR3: CSVERAGVGEQYF. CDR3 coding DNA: TGCAGCGTTGAAAGGGCAGGGGTAGGCGAGCAGTACTTC.

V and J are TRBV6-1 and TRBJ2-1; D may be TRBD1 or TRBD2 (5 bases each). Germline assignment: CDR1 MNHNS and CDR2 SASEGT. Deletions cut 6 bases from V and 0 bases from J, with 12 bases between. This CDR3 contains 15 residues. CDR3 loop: CASRGPSDSYNEQFF. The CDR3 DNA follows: TGTGCCAGCAGGGGACCCTCCGACTCCTACAATGAGCAGTTCTTC.

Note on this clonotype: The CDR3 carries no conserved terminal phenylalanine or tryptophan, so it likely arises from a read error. CDR3 nucleotides: TGCAGTGCTAGTCGGACGGGAACAGCGGAGACCCAGTACGTC. It yields the protein CSASRTGTAETQYV. The V and J genes are TRBV20-1 and TRBJ2-5; D possibly corresponds to TRBD2 (5 bases). In germline, CDR1 is DFQATT, CDR2 SNEGSKA (reference sequence). The CDR3 is 14 residues long. V was clipped by 3 bases and J by 5 bases, with 16 bases between them.

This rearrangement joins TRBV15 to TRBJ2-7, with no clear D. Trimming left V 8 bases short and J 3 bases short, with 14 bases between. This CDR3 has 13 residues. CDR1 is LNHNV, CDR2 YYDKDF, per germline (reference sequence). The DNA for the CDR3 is TGTGCCACCTCCTGGGGTCAAGGCTACGAGCAGTACTTC. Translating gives CATSWGQGYEQYF.

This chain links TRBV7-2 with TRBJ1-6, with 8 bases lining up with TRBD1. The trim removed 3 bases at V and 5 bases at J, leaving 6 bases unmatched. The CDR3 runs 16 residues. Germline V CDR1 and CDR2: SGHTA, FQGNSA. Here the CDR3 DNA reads TGTGCCAGCAGCTTCGGACAGGGTGTCGATAATTCACCCCTCCACTTT. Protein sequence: CASSFGQGVDNSPLHF. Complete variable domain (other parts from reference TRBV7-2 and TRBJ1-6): GAGVSQSPSNKVTEKGKDVELRCDPISGHTALYWYRQSLGQGLEFLIYFQGNSAPDKSGLPSDRFSAERTGGSVSTLTIQRTQQEDSAVYLCASSFGQGVDNSPLHFGNGTRLTVT.

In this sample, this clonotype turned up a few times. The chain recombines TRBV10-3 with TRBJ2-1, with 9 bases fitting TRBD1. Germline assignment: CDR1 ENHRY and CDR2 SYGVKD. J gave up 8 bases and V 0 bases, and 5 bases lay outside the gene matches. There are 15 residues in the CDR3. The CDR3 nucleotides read TGTGCCATCAGTGAGTCGGACAGGGGAGGGTATGAGCAGTTCTTC. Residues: CAISESDRGGYEQFF.

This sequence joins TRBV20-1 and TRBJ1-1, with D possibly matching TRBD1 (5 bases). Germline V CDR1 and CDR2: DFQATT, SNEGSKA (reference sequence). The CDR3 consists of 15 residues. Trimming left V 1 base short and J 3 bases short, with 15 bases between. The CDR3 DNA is TGCAGTGCTAGAGTTGGGGCCCTGTTGGACACTGAAGCTTTCTTT. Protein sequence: CSARVGALLDTEAFF.

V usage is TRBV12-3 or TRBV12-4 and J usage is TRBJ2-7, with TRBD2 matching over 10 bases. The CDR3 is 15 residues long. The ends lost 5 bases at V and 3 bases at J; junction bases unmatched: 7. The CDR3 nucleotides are TGTGCCAGCAGTAGATCTAGCGGGGGAAACTACGAGCAGTACTTC. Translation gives CASSRSSGGNYEQYF.